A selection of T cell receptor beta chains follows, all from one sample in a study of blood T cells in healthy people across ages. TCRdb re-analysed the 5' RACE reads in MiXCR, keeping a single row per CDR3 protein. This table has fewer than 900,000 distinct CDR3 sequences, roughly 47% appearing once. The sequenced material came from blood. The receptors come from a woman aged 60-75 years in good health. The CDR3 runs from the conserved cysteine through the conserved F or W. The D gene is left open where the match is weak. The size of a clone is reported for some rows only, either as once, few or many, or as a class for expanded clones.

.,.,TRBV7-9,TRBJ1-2,CASSLNLVEGYTF,TGTGCCAGCAGCTTGAACCTGGTCGAGGGCTACACCTTC
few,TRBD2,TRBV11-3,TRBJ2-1,CASSPTGGLADNEQFF,TGTGCCAGCAGCCCCACAGGCGGGCTAGCGGACAATGAGCAGTTCTTC
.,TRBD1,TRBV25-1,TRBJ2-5,CASSDSAAGGETQYF,TGTGCCAGCAGTGATTCAGCGGCAGGGGGAGAGACCCAGTACTTC
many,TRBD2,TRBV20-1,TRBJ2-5,CSATLAGGETQYF,TGCAGTGCTACACTAGCGGGAGGGGAGACCCAGTACTTC
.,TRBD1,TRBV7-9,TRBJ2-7,CASSVTGGKNEQYF,TGTGCCAGCAGTGTGACAGGGGGCAAGAACGAGCAGTACTTC
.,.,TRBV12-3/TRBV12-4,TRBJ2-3,CASSPPAYTDTQYF,TGTGCCAGCAGTCCCCCAGCGTACACAGATACGCAGTATTTT
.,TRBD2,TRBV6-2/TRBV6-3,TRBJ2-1,CASSLAGGMGEQFF,TGTGCCAGCAGTTTAGCGGGGGGGATGGGTGAGCAGTTCTTC
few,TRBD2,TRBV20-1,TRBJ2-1,CSARERTSGKIGNEQFF,TGCAGTGCTAGAGAAAGGACTAGCGGGAAGATAGGCAATGAGCAGTTCTTC
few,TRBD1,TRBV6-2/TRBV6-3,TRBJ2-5,CASSYDRVGMEKQYF,TGTGCCAGCAGTTACGACAGGGTGGGGATGGAAAAGCAGTACTTC
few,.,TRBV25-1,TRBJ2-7,CASSQQGTWNYEQYF,TGTGCCAGCAGCCAGCAGGGGACATGGAACTACGAGCAGTACTTC
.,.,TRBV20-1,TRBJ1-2,CSAPRGGGYGYTF,TGCAGTGCGCCCCGAGGGGGTGGCTATGGCTACACCTTC
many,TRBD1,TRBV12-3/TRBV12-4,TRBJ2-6,CASSLGTGSGANVLTF,TGTGCCAGCAGTTTAGGGACAGGCTCTGGGGCCAACGTCCTGACTTTC
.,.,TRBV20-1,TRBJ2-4,CSAHTTVSKNIQYF,TGCAGTGCTCATACGACAGTAAGCAAAAACATTCAGTACTTC
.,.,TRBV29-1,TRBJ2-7,CSVGEAGMRGMYF,TGCAGCGTTGGAGAGGCTGGGATGCGAGGAATGTACTTC
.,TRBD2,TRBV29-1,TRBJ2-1,CSVPLAEGSYNEQFF,TGCAGCGTTCCCCTAGCGGAGGGGTCCTACAATGAGCAGTTCTTC
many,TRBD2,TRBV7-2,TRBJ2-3,CASSAGLAGGPDTQYF,TGTGCCAGCAGCGCGGGACTAGCGGGAGGCCCAGATACGCAGTATTTT